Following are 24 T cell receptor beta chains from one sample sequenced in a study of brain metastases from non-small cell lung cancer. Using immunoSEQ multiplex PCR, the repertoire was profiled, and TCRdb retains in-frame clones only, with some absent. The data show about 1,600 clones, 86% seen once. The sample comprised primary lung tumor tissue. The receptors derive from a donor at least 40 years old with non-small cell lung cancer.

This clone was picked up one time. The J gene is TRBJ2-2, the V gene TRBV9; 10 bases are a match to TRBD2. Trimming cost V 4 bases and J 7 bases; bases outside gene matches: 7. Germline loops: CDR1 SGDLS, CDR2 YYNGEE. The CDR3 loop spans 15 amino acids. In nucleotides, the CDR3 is TGTGCCAGCAGCACCAGGACTAGCGGTATCGGGGAGCTGTTTTTT. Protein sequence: CASSTRTSGIGELFF. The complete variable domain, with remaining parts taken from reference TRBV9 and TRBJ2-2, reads DSGVTQTPKHLITATGQRVTLRCSPRSGDLSVYWYQQSLDQGLQFLIQYYNGEERAKGNILERFSAQQFPDLHSELNLSSLELGDSALYFCASSTRTSGIGELFFGEGSRLTVL.

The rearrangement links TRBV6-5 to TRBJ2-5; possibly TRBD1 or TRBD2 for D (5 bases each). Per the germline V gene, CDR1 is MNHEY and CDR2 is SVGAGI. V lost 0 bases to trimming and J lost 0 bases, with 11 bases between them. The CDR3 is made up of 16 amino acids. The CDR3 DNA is TGTGCCAGCAGTTACTCGGGACGGTGGTACCAAGAGACCCAGTACTTC. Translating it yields CASSYSGRWYQETQYF.

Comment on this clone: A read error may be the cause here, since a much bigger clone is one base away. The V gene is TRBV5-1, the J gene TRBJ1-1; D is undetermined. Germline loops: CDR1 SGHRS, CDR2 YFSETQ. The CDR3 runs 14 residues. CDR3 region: CASSSGRLNTKAFF. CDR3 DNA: TGCGCCAGCAGCTCGGGTAGGTTGAACACTAAAGCTTTCTTT.

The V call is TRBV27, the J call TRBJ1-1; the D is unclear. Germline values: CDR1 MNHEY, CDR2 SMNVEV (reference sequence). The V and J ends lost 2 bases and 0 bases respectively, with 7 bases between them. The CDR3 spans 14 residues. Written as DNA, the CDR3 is TGTGCCAGCAGTTTAGGCGGCTTGAACACTGAAGCTTTCTTT. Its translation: CASSLGGLNTEAFF.

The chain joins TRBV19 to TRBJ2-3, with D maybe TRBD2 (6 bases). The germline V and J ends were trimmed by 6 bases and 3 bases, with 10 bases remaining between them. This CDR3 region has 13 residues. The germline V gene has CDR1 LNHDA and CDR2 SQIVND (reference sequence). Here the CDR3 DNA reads TGTGCCAGTAGATCGACTAGTACAGATACGCAGTATTTT. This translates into CASRSTSTDTQYF. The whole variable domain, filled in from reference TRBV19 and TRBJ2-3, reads DGGITQSPKYLFRKEGQNVTLSCEQNLNHDAMYWYRQDPGQGLRLIYYSQIVNDFQKGDIAEGYSVSREKKESFPLTVTSAQKNPTAFYLCASRSTSTDTQYFGPGTRLTVL.

Here the CDR3 reads CASSQDPGRLATEAFF. The CDR3 region has the DNA TGTGCCAGCAGCCAAGATCCAGGTCGGCTGGCCACTGAAGCTTTCTTT. This sequence joins TRBV14 and TRBJ1-1; D is unresolved. Germline V CDR1 and CDR2: SGHDN, FVKESK. With 0 bases removed from V and 4 bases from J, the gap between germline ends came to 15 bases. This CDR3 is built from 16 residues.

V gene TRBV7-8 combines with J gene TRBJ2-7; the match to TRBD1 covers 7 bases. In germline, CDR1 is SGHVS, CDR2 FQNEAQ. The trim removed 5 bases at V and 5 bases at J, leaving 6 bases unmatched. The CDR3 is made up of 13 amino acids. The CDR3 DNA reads TGTGCCAGCAGCGAAGGTACAGGGGACGAGCAGTACTTC. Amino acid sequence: CASSEGTGDEQYF.

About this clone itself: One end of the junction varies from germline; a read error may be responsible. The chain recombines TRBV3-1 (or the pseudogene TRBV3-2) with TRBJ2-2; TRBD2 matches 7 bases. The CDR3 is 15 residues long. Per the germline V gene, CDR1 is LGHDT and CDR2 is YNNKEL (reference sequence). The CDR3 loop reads CASSQGGDYTGELFF. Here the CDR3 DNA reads TGTGCCAGCAGCCAGGGGGGGGATTACACCGGGGAGCTATTTTTT.

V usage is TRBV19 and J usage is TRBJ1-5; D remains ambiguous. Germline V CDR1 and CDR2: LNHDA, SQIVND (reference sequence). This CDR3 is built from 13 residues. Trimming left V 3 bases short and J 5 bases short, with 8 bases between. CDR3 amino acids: CASSMWVDQPQHF. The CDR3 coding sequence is TGTGCCAGTAGTATGTGGGTAGATCAGCCCCAGCATTTT. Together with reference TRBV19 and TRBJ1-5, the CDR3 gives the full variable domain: DGGITQSPKYLFRKEGQNVTLSCEQNLNHDAMYWYRQDPGQGLRLIYYSQIVNDFQKGDIAEGYSVSREKKESFPLTVTSAQKNPTAFYLCASSMWVDQPQHFGDGTRLSIL.

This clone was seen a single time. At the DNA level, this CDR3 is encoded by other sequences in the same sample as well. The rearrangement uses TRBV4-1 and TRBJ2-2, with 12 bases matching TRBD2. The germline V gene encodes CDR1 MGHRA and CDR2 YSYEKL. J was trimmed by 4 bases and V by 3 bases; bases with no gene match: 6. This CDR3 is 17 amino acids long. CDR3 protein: CASSHRLAGDGTGELFF. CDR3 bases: TGCGCCAGCAGCCACCGACTAGCGGGGGACGGCACCGGGGAGCTGTTTTTT.

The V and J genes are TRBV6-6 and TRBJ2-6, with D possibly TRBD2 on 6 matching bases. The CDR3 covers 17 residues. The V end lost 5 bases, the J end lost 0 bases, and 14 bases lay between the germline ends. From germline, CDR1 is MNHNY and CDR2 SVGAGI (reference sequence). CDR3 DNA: TGTGCCAGCAGTCCCTCGGGAGCGGACTCTGGGGCCAACGTCCTGACTTTC. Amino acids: CASSPSGADSGANVLTF.

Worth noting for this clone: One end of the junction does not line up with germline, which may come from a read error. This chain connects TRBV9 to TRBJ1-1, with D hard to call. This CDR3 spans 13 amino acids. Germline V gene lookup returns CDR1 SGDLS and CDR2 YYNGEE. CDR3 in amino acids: CASSVNDRIETFF. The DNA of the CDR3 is TGTGCCAGCAGCGTCAACGACCGGATTGAAACTTTCTTT.

CDR3 sequence (DNA): TGTGCCAGCAGCCTCACGAACACTGAAGCTTTCTTT. It is translated as CASSLTNTEAFF. The rearrangement links TRBV14 to TRBJ1-1; D gene unclear. Trimming took off 4 bases at V and 1 base at J, with 4 bases between the two ends. The CDR3 sequence is 12 residues long. Germline-derived CDR1 and CDR2 are SGHDN and FVKESK.

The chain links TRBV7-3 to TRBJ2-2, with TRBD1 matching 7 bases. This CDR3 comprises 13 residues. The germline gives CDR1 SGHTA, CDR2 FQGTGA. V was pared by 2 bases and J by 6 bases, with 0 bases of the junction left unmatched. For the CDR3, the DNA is TGTGCCAGCAGCTTAGACAGGGCCGGGGAGCTGTTTTTT. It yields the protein CASSLDRAGELFF.

The CDR3 spells CASSLRGGSGYTF. The CDR3, as DNA: TGTGCCAGCAGCTTGCGTGGGGGAAGCGGCTACACCTTC. The chain uses TRBV7-2 and TRBJ1-2, with a weak D call TRBD1 (5 bases). Per the germline V gene, CDR1 is SGHTA and CDR2 is FQGNSA. The CDR3 extends over 13 amino acids. V lost 3 bases to trimming and J lost 8 bases, with 13 bases between them.

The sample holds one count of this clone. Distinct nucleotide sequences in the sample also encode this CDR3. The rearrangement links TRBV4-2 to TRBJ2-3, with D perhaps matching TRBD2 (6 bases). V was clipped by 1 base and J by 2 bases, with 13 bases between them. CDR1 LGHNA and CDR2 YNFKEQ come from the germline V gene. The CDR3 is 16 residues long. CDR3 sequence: CASSQGSGGATDTQYF. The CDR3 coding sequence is TGTGCCAGCAGCCAAGGCAGCGGAGGGGCCACAGATACGCAGTATTTT.

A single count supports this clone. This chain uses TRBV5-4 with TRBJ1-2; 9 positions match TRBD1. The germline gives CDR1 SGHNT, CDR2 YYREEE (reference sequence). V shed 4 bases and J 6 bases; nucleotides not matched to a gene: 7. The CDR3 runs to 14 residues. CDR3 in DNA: TGTGCCAGCAGCACAAACAGGGGGCAACATGGCTACACCTTC. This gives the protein CASSTNRGQHGYTF.

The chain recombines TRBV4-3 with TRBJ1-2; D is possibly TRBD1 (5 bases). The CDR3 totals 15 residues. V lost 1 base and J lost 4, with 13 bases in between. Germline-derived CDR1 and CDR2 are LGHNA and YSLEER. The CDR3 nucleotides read TGCGCCAGCAGCCAAGTCGTACAGGCCGTCTATGGCTACACCTTC. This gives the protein CASSQVVQAVYGYTF.

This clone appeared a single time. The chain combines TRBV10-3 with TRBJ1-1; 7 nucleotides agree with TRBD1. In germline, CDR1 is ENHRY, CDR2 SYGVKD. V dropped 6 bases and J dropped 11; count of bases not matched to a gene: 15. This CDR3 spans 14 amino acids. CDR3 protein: CAIRSGRDSAFAFF. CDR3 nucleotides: TGTGCCATCAGGAGCGGGCGGGACAGTGCCTTTGCTTTCTTT.

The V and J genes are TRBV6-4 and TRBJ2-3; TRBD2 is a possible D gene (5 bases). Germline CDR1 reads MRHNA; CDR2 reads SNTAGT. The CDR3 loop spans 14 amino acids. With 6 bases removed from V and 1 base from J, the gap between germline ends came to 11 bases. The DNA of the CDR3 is TGTGCCAGCAGCCGAGAGGGTGGCACAGATACGCAGTATTTT. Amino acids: CASSREGGTDTQYF.

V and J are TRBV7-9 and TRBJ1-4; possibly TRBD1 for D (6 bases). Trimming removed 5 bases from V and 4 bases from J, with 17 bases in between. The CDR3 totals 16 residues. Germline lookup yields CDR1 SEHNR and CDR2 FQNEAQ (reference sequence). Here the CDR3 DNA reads TGTGCCAGCAGCCCAGGGGAGTCTGACGTTAATGAAAAACTGTTTTTT. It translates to CASSPGESDVNEKLFF. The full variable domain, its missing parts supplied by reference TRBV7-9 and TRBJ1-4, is DTGVSQNPRHKITKRGQNVTFRCDPISEHNRLYWYRQTLGQGPEFLTYFQNEAQLEKSRLLSDRFSAERPKGSFSTLEIQRTEQGDSAMYLCASSPGESDVNEKLFFGSGTQLSVL.

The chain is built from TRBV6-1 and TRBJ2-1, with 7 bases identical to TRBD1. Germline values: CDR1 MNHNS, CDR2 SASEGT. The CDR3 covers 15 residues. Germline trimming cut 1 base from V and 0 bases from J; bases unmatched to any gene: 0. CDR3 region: CASSEGDSSYNEQFF. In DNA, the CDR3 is TGTGCCAGCAGTGAAGGGGACAGCTCCTACAATGAGCAGTTCTTC.

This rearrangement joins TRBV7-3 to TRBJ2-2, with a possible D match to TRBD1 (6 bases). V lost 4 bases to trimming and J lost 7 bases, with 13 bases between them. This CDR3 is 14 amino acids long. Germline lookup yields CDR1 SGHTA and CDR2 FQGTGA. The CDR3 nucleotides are TGTGCCAGCAGCTCCACTACAGGGAACGGGGAGCTGTTTTTT. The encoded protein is CASSSTTGNGELFF.

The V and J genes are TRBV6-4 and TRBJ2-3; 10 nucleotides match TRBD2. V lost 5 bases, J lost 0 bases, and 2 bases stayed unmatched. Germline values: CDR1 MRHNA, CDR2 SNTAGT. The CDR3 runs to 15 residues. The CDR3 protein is CASSSGGASTDTQYF. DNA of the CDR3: TGTGCCAGCAGTAGCGGGGGGGCTAGCACAGATACGCAGTATTTT.